This T cell receptor (beta chain) was identified during a study of T cells in Graves' hyperthyroidism and ophthalmopathy. The sample holds a few counts of this clonotype. This CDR3 region has 15 residues. The V and J ends lost 7 bases and 0 bases respectively, with 13 bases between them. Germline CDR1 SNHLY, CDR2 FYNNEI. RNA transcripts were the template for amplifying TCR beta CDR3 regions. Primed by the HTBI set, a first-round RT-PCR was run on the TCR CDR3. From the multiplex PCR reads, TCRdb called clonotypes with MiXCR, one entry per CDR3 protein. The repertoire holds more than 450,000 distinct CDR3 sequences, with just under 20% as singletons.

Input material: blood. The gene calls are TRBV2 and TRBJ1-5; D is unclear. The TCR sequence derives from a man aged 40-49 years with Graves' ophthalmopathy. The CDR3 region is CASTLRTFSNQPQHF. The DNA for the CDR3 is TGTGCCAGCACCTTGAGGACTTTTAGCAATCAGCCCCAGCATTTT.